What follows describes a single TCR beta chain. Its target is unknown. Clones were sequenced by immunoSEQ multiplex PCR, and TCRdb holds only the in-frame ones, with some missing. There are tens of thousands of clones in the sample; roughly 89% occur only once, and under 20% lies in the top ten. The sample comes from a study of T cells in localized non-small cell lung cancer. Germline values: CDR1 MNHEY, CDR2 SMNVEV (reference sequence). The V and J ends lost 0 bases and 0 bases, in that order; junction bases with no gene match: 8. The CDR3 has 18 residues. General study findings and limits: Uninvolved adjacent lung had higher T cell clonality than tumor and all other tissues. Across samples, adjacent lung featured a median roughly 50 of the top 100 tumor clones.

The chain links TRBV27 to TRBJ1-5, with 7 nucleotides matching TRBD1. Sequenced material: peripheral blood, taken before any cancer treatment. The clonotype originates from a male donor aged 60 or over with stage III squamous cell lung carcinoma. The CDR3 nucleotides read TGTGCCAGCAGTTTATCAGGGGGCGGGGGTAATAGCAATCAGCCCCAGCATTTT. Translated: CASSLSGGGGNSNQPQHF.